This T cell receptor beta chain was observed in a study of cytomegalovirus exposure and HLA in healthy donors. Study-wide findings and caveats: There were reportedly fewer N-insertions in an Asian-associated ancestry cluster than the roughly 670-donor mean, in a later analysis.

This clone has only a few counts. What it binds is unknown. The PCR employed 60 Vbeta primers together with 13 Jbeta primers. Assay: immunoSEQ multiplex PCR; the TCRdb copy retains only in-frame clones and omits some. The sample comprises 160,000 or so clones, roughly 84% of which are singletons, and under 2% rests with the top ten. The source of this sequence is a young woman in good health and CMV-seronegative. Source material: PBMCs.

This CDR3 is CASSFSSQWAGNSGNTIYF. Written as DNA, the CDR3 is TGCGCCAGCAGCTTTTCGTCCCAGTGGGCAGGAAACTCTGGAAACACCATATATTTT. The rearrangement uses TRBV5-1 and TRBJ1-3; D unresolved. The length of the CDR3 is 19 residues. Germline-derived CDR1 and CDR2 are SGHRS and YFSETQ. Trimming left V 2 bases short and J 0 bases short, with 21 bases between.